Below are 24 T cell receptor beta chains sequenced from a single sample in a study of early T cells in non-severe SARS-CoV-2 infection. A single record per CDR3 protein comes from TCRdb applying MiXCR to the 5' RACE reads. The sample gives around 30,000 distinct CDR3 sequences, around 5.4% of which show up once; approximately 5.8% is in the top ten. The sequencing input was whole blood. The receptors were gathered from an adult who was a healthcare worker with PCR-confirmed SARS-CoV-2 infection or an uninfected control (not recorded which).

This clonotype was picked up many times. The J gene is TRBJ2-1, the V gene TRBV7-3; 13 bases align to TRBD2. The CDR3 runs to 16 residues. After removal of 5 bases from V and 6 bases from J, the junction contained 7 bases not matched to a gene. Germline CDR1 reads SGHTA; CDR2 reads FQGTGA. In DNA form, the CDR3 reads TGTGCCAGCAGCCCTATGGGACTAGCGGGAAGCAATGAGCAGTTCTTC. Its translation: CASSPMGLAGSNEQFF.

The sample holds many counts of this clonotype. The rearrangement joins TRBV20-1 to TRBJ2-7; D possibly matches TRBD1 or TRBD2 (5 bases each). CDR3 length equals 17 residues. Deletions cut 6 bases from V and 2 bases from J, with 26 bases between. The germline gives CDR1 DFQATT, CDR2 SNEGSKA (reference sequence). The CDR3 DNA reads TGCAGTGCCTACCCGACTGCCGGGACGGATGTCACCTACGAGCAGTACTTC. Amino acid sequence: CSAYPTAGTDVTYEQYF.

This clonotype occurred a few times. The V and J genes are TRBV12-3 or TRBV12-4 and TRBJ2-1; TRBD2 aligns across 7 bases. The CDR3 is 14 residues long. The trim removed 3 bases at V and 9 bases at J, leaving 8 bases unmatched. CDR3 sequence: CASSLGLLVGEQFF. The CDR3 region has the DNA TGTGCCAGCAGTTTGGGACTACTAGTCGGTGAGCAGTTCTTC.

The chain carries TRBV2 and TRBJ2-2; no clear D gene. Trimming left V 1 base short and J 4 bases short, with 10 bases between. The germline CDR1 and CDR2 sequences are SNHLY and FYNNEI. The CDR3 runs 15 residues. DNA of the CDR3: TGTGCCAGCAGTGAAGTTAAGGGAACCACCGGGGAGCTGTTTTTT. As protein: CASSEVKGTTGELFF.

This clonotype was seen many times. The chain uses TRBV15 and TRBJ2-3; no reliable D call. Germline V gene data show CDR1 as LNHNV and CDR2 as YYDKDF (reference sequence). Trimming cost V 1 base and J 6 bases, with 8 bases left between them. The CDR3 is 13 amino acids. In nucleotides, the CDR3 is TGTGCCACCAGCAGAGTGTATGAGGATACGCAGTATTTT. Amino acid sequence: CATSRVYEDTQYF.

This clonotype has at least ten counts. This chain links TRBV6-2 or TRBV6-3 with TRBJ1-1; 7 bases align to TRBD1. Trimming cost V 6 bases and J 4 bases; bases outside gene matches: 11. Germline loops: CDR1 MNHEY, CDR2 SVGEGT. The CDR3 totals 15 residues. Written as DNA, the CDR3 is TGTGCCAGCAGGCCTACGTCCGACAGGGCCACTGAAGCTTTCTTT. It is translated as CASRPTSDRATEAFF.

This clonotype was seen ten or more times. As DNA, the CDR3 is TGTGCCAGCATCGTCCTAACTGGTCAGCCCCAGCATTTT. This sequence encodes CASIVLTGQPQHF. The chain carries TRBV6-1 and TRBJ1-5; D unresolved. The germline V and J ends were trimmed by 7 bases and 6 bases, with 13 bases remaining between them. Per germline, CDR1 MNHNS and CDR2 SASEGT. The CDR3 extends over 13 amino acids.

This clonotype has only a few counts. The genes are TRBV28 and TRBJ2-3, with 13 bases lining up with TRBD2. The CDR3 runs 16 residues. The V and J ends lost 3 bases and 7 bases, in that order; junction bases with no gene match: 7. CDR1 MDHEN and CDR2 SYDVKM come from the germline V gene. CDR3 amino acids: CASSFGTSGTRNTQYF. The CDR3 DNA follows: TGTGCCAGCAGTTTCGGGACTAGCGGGACGCGAAATACGCAGTATTTT.

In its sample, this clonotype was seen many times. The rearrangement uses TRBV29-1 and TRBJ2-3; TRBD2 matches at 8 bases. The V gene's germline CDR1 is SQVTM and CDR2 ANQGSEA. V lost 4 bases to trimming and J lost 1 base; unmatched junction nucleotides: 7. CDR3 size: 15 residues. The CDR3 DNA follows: TGCAGCGTTGTGTCTAGCGGGCCTCGCACAGATACGCAGTATTTT. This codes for CSVVSSGPRTDTQYF.

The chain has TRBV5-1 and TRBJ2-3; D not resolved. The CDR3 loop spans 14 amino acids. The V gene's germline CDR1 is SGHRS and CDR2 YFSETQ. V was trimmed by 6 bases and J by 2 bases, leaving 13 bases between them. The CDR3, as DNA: TGCGCCAGCATGGTCAGCACACACACAGATACGCAGTATTTT. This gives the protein CASMVSTHTDTQYF.

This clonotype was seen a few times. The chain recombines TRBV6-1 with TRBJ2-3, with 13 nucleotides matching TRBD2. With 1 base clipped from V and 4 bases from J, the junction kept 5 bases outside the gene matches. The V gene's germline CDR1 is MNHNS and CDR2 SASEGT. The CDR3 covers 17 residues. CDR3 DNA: TGTGCCAGCAGTGAAGGGAGACTAGCGGGAGGAGCAGATACGCAGTATTTT. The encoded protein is CASSEGRLAGGADTQYF.

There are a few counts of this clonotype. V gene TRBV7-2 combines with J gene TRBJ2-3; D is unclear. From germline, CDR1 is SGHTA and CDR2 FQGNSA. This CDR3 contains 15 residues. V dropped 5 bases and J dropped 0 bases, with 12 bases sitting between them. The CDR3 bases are TGTGCCAGCAGCAGGAATCGGCAGAGCACAGATACGCAGTATTTT. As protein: CASSRNRQSTDTQYF.

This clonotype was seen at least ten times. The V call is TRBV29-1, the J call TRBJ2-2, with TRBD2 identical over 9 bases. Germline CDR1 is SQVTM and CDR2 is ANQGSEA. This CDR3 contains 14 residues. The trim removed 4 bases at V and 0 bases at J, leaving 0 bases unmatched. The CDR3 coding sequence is TGCAGCGTTGTAGCGGGAGCGAACACCGGGGAGCTGTTTTTT. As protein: CSVVAGANTGELFF.

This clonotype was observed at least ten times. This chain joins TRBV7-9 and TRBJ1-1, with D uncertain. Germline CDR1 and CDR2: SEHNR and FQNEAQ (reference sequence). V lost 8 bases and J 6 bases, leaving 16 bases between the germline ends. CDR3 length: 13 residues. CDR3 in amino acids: CASAYQVTAEAFF. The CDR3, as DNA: TGTGCCAGCGCTTATCAAGTAACCGCTGAAGCTTTCTTT.

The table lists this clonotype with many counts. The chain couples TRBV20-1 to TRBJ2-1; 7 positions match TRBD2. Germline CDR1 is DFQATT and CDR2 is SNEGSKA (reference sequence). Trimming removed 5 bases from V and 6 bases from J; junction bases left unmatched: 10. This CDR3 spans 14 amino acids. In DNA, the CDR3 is TGCAGTGCTGTCGACAGAAGCGGGATCAATGAGCAGTTCTTC. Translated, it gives CSAVDRSGINEQFF.

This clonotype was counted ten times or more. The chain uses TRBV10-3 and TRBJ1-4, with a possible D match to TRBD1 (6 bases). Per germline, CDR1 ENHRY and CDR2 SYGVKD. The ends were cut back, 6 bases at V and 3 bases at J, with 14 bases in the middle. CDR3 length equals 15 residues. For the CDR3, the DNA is TGTGCCATCAGGCCGTCAGGGGCGGCTAATGAAAAACTGTTTTTT. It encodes CAIRPSGAANEKLFF.

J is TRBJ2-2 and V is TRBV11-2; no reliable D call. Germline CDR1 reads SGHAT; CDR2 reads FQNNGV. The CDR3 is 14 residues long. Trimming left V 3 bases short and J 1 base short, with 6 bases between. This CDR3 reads CASSLWENTGELFF. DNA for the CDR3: TGTGCCAGCAGCTTGTGGGAGAACACCGGGGAGCTGTTTTTT.

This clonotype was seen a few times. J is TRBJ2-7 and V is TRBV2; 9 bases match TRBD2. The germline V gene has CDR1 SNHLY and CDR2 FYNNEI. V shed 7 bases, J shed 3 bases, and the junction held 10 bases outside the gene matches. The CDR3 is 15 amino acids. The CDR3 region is CASKIAGEGGYEQYF. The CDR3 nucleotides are TGTGCCAGCAAAATAGCGGGAGAGGGAGGCTACGAGCAGTACTTC.

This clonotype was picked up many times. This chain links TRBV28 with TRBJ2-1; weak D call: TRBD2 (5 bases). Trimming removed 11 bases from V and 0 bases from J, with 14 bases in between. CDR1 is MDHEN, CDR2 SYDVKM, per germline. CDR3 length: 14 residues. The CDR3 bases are TGTGCCTCACACGCGGGTTACTCCTACAATGAGCAGTTCTTC. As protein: CASHAGYSYNEQFF. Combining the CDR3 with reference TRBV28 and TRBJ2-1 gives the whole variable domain DVKVTQSSRYLVKRTGEKVFLECVQDMDHENMFWYRQDPGLGLRLIYFSYDVKMKEKGDIPEGYSVSREKKERFSLILESASTNQTSMYLCASHAGYSYNEQFFGPGTRLTVL.

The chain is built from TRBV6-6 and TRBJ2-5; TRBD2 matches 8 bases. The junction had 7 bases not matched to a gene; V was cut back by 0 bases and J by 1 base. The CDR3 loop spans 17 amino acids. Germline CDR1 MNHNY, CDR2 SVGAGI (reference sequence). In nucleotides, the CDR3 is TGTGCCAGCAGTTACTCGTCGGTAGCGGGACTCCAAGAGACCCAGTACTTC. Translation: CASSYSSVAGLQETQYF.

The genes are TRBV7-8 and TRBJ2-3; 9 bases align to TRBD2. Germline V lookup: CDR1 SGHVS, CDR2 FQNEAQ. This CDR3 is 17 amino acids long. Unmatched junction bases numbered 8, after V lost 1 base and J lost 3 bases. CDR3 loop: CASSLVGLAGRTDTQYF. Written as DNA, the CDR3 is TGTGCCAGCAGCTTAGTCGGGCTAGCGGGAAGAACAGATACGCAGTATTTT.

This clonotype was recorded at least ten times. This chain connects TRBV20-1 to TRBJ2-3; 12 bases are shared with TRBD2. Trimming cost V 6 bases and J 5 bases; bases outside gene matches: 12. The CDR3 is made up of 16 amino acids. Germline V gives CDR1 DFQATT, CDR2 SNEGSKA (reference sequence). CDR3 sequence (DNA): TGCAGTGCGGATCCCAGACTAGCGGGAGAAGTAGATACGCAGTATTTT. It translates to CSADPRLAGEVDTQYF.

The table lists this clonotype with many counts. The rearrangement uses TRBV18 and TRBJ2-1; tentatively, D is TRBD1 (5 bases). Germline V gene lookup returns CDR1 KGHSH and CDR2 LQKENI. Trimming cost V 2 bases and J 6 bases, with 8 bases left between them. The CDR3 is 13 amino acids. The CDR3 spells CASSPWGTNEQFF. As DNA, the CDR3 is TGTGCCAGCTCACCATGGGGCACCAATGAGCAGTTCTTC.

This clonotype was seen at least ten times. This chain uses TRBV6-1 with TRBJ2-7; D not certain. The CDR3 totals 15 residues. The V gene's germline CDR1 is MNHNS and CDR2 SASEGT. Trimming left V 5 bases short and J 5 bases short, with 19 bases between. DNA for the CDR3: TGTGCCAGCAGTCCAAACTACTCCCCGGGTCACGAGCAGTACTTC. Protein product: CASSPNYSPGHEQYF.